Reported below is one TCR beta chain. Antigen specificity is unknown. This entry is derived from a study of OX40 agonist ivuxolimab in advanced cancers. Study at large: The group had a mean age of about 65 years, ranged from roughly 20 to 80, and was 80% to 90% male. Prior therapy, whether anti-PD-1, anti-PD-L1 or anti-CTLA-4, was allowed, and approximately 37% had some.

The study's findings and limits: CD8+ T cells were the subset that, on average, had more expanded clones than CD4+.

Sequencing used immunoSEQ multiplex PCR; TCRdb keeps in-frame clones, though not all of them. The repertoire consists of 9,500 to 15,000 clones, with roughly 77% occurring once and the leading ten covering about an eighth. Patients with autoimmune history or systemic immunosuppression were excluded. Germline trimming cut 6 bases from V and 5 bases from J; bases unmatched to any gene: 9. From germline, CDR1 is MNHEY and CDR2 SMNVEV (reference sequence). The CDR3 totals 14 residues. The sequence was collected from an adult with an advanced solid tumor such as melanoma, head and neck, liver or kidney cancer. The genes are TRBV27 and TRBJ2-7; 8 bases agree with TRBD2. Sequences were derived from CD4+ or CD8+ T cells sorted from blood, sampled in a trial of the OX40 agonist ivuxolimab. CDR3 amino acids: CASRRSGSYNEQYF. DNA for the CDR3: TGTGCCAGCAGACGCAGCGGGAGTTACAACGAGCAGTACTTC.